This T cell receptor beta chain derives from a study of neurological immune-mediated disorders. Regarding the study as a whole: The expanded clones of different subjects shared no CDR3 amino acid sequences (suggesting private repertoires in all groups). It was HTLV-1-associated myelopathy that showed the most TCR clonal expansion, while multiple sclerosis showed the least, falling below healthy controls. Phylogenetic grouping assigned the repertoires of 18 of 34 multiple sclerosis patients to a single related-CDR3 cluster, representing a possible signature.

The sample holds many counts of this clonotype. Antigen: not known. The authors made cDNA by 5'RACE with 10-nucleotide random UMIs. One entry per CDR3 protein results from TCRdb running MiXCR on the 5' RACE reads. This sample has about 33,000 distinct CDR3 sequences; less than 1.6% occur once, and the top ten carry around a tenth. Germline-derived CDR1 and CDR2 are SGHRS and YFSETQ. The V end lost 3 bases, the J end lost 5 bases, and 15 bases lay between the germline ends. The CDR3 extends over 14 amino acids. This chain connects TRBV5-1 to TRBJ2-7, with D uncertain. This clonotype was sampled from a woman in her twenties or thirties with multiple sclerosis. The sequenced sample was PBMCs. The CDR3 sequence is CASSSRPSLDEQYF. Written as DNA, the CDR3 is TGCGCCAGCAGCTCCCGCCCGTCCTTGGACGAGCAGTACTTC.